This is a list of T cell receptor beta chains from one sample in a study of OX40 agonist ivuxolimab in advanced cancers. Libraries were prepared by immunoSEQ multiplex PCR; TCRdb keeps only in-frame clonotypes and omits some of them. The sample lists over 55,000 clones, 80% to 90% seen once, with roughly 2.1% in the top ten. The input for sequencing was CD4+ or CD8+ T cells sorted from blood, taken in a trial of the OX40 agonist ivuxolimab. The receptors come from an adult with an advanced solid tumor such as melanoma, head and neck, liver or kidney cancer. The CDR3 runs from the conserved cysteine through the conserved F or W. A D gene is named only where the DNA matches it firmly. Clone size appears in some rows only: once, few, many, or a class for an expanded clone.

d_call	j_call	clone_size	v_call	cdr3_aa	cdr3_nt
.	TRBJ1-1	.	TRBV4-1	CASSQVASEAFF	TGCGCCAGCAGCCAAGTTGCGTCTGAAGCTTTCTTT
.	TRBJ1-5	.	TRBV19	CASSIKEFLVYSNQPQHF	TGTGCCAGTAGTATAAAAGAGTTCCTAGTTTATAGCAATCAGCCCCAGCATTTT
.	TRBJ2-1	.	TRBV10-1	CASSEPGKTGYNEQFF	TGCGCCAGCAGTGAGCCGGGGAAAACGGGATACAATGAGCAGTTCTTC
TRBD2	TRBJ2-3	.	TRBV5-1	CASSLVTSGDTQYF	TGCGCCAGCAGCTTGGTGACTAGCGGGGATACGCAGTATTTT
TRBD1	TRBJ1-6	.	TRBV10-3	CAIRGQGALGSPLHF	TGTGCCATCAGGGGACAGGGGGCGCTGGGATCACCCCTCCACTTT
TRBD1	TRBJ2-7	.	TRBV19	CASSGRDSWREQYF	TGTGCCAGTAGTGGCCGGGACAGTTGGAGGGAGCAGTACTTC
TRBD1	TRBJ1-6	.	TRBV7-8	CASSEDRDNSPLHF	TGTGCCAGCAGCGAGGACAGGGATAATTCACCCCTCCACTTT
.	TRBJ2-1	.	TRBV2	CASSELAPYNEQFF	TGTGCCAGCAGTGAACTAGCGCCATACAATGAGCAGTTCTTC
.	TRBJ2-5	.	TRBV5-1	CASSPGLRQETQYF	TGCGCCAGCAGCCCTGGCCTGCGCCAAGAGACCCAGTACTTC
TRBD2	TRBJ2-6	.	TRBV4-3	CASSQGLAGVSGANVLTF	TGCGCCAGCAGCCAGGGACTAGCGGGAGTATCTGGGGCCAACGTCCTGACTTTC
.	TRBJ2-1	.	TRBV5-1	CASSLVPEPGQFF	TGCGCCAGCAGCTTGGTACCTGAGCCCGGGCAGTTCTTC
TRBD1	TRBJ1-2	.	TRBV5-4	CASSFPGQGRDGYTF	TGTGCCAGCAGCTTTCCGGGACAGGGGAGGGATGGCTACACCTTC
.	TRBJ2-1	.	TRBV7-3	CASSSFSGSLGNEQFF	TGTGCCAGCAGCTCCTTTAGCGGTTCCTTGGGAAATGAGCAGTTCTTC
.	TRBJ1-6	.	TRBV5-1	CASSSLVTTTDLNSPLHF	TGCGCCAGCAGCTCGCTGGTGACTACGACAGATCTTAATTCACCCCTCCACTTT
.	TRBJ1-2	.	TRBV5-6	CASSLGGTHTYGYTF	TGTGCCAGCAGCTTAGGGGGGACCCATACCTATGGCTACACCTTC
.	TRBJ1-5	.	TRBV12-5	CASGSLGALGGNQPQHF	TGTGCTAGTGGTTCACTGGGGGCCCTTGGGGGCAATCAGCCCCAGCATTTT
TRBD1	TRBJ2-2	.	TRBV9	CASSGDRGYTGELFF	TGTGCCAGCAGCGGGGACAGGGGTTACACCGGGGAGCTGTTTTTT
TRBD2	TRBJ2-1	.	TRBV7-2	CASSPVAAGDYNEQFF	TGTGCCAGCAGCCCTGTAGCGGCGGGGGACTACAATGAGCAGTTCTTC
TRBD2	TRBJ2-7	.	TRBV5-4	CASSSTSGSSYEQYF	TGTGCCAGCAGCAGTACTAGCGGGAGCTCCTACGAGCAGTACTTC
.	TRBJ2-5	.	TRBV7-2	CASSLGWSVQETQYF	TGTGCCAGCAGCTTAGGGTGGAGCGTCCAAGAGACCCAGTACTTC
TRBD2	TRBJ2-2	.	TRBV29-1	CSVVGTSGRGGTGELFF	TGCAGCGTTGTAGGGACTAGCGGGAGAGGGGGAACCGGGGAGCTGTTTTTT
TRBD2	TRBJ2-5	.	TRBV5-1	CASSLEAAGGMETQYF	TGCGCCAGCAGCTTGGAAGCAGCGGGAGGGATGGAGACCCAGTACTTC
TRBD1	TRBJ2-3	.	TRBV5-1	CASSLVGQGADTQYF	TGCGCCAGCAGCTTGGTGGGACAGGGGGCGGATACGCAGTATTTT
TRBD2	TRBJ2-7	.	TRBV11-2	CASSPRAGATYEQYF	TGTGCCAGCAGCCCTCGAGCGGGAGCCACCTACGAGCAGTACTTC
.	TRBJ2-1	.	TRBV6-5	CASSPTFSSYNEQFF	TGTGCCAGCAGTCCAACCTTCAGCTCCTACAATGAGCAGTTCTTC
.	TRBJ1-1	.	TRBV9	CASSPSFGGAEAFF	TGTGCCAGCAGCCCCAGTTTCGGGGGGGCTGAAGCTTTCTTT
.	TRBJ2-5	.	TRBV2	CASRAEGETQYF	TGTGCCAGCAGGGCCGAGGGAGAGACCCAGTACTTC
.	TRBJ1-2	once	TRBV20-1	CMTGLNGYTF	TGCATGACAGGATTAAATGGCTACACCTTC
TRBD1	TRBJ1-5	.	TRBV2	CASGGRTGGPQPQHF	TGTGCCAGCGGCGGGAGGACAGGGGGACCGCAGCCCCAGCATTTT
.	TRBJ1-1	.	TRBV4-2	CASSQVGGTEAFF	TGTGCCAGCAGCCAAGTGGGGGGTACTGAAGCTTTCTTT
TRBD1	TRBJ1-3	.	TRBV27	CASSRQGISGNTIYF	TGTGCCAGCAGTCGACAGGGAATCTCTGGAAACACCATATATTTT
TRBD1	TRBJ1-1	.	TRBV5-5	CASDRQGNTEAFF	TGTGCCAGCGATCGACAGGGGAACACTGAAGCTTTCTTT
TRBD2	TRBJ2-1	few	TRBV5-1	CASRLAGGAPIYNEQFF	TGCGCCAGCAGACTAGCGGGAGGAGCTCCGATCTACAATGAGCAGTTCTTC
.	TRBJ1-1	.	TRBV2	CASSEEEGDFSTEAFF	TGTGCCAGCAGTGAAGAGGAGGGGGATTTTAGCACTGAAGCTTTCTTT
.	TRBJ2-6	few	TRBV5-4	CASSWAGTYPSGANVLTF	TGTGCCAGCAGCTGGGCAGGGACCTACCCCTCTGGGGCCAACGTCCTGACTTTC
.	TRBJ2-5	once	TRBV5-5	CASSFYLGETQYF	TGTGCCAGCAGCTTTTACCTGGGAGAGACCCAGTACTTC